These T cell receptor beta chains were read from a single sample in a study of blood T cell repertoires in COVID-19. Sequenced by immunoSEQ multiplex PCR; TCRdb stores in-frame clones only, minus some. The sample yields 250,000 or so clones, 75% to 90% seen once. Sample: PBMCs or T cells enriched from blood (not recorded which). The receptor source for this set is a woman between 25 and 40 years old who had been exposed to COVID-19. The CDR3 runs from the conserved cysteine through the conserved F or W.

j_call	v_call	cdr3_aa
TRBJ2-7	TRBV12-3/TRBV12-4	CASSLRESYEQYF
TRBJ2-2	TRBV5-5	CASSLDRGNTGELFF
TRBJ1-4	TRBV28	CASSPPRTGGRWEKLFF
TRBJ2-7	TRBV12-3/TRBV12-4	CASSSRQLYEQYF
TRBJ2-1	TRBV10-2	CASTTSGRAYNEQFF
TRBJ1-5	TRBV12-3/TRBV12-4	CASSFRGGQPQHF
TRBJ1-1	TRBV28	CASRYSSALWDFYTEAFF
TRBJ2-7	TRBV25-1	CASSALGTYEQYF
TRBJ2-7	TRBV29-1	CSAAHSGQGGEQYF
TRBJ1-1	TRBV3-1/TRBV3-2	CASSQIGGNTEAFF
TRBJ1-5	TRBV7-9	CASSLDGPQHF
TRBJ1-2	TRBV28	CASSLGTREGVYGYTF
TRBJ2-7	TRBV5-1	CASSLGTGALIYEQYF
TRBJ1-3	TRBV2	CASNPPRTDGNTIYF
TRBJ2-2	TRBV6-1	CASILDRGGGELFF
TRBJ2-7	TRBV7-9	CASSPPAGKSAYEQYF
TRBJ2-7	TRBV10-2	CASRGAGGMLSSYEQYF
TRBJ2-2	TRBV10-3	CAILGGTGELFF
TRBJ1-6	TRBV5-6	CASTFQGRHSPLHF
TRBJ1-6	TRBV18	CASSPPTGVGSPLHF
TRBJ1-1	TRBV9	CASSVRVEGNTEAFF
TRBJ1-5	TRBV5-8	CASSLARADYQPQHF
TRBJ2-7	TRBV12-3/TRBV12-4	CASSRDRLDEQYF
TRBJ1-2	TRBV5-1	CASSAGTSRGYTF
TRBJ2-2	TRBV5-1	CASSLRRQGARTGELFF
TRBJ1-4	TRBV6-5	CASRDLQGAREKLFF
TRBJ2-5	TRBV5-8	CASRLGAGGGETQYF
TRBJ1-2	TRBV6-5	CASSPGGEYDGYTF
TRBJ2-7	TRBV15	CATSRDIAEQYF
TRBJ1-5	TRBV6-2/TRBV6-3	CASSLTRQPQHF
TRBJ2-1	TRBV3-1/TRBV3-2	CASSQVLAGDPRHEQFF
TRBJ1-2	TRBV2	CASSEAWSRDGYTF
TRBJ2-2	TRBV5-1	CASSFRGGNTGELFF
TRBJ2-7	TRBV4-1	CASSQDASGSLYEQYF
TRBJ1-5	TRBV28	CASRLQGDQPQHF
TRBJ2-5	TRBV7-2	CASSEHRVGGETQYF
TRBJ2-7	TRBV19	CASSIGQGSSYEQYF
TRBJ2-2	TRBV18	CASSPPSSGSTGELFF
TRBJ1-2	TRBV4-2	CASSQERRELGYGYTF
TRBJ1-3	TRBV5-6	CASSLIGGHGNTIYF
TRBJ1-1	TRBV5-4	CASSPGAGRDTEAFF
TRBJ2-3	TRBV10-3	CAIRGSGTFTDTQYF
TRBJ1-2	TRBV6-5	CASSFTDTNYGYTF
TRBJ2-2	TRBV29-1	CSVNPQQGNTGELFF
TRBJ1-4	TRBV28	CASSEYGRTGDNEKLFF
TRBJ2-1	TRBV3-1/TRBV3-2	CASSQDRGYNEQFF
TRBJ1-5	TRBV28	CASSLAVSQPQHF
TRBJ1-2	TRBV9	CASSVAAQGANPTF
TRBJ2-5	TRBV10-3	CAISGGLAGDQETQYF
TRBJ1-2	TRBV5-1	CASSLTWDRLNYGYTF
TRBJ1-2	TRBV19	CASRYIRGDGYTF
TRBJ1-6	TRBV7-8	CASSLGQDRSPLHF
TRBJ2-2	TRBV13	CASSSTGTGKAGELFF
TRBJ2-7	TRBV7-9	CASSWAGTPYEQYF
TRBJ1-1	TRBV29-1	CSVSEIGGDWRNTEAFF
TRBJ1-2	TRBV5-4	CASSPRIGDGYTF